This section outlines one TCR beta chain sequence together with its context. The data are from a study of T cell responses to AZD1222 COVID-19 vaccine. Generated by immunoSEQ multiplex PCR, the TCRdb table keeps only in-frame clones and is missing some. The table records 120,000 to 150,000 clones, just over 85% of them present only once. This sequence originates from an adult in good health. The sequencing here drew on peripheral blood, taken on day 0 of AZD1222 vaccination.

CDR3 nucleotides: TGCAGCGGGGGTGACGGGGATGACTCCTACGAGCAGTACTTC. Translating gives CSGGDGDDSYEQYF. V and J are TRBV29-1 and TRBJ2-7; possible D gene TRBD2, 5 bases. CDR3 length: 14 amino acids. Germline assignment: CDR1 SQVTM and CDR2 ANQGSEA. V lost 7 bases and J lost 0, with 16 bases in between.